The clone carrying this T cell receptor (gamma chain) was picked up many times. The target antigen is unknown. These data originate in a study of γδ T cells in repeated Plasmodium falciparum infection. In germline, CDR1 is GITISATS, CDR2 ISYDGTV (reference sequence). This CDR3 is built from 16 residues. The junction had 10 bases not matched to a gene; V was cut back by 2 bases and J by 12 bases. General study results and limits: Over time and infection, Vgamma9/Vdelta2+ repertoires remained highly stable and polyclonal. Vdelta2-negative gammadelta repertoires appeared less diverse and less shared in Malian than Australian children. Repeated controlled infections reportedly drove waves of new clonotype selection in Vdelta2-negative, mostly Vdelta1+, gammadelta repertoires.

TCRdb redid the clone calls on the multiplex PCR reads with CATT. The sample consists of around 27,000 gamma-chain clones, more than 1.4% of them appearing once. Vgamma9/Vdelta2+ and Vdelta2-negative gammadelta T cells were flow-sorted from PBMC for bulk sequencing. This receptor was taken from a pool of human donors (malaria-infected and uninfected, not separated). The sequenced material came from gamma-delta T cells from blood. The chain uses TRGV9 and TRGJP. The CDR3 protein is CALWEAPREGKKIKVF. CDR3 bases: TGTGCCTTGTGGGAGGCGCCCCGGGAGGGCAAAAAAATCAAGGTATTT.